What follows are 25 T cell receptor beta chains derived from one specimen sequenced in a study of CD8+CD57+ T cells in acquired aplastic anemia. Profiling that covered TCR beta VDJ and CDR3 relied on genomic DNA as its template. One entry per CDR3 protein, called by TCRdb with MiXCR from the reads. The sample comprises around 250,000 distinct CDR3 sequences, approximately 86% of which are singletons, and over 35% rests with the top ten. It was patients with CD8+CD57+ cell expansion by flow cytometry who were chosen for sequencing. Sequenced sample: sorted CD4+, CD8+, or CD8+CD57+ T cells (not recorded which) from PBMCs. Receptors were obtained from a human donor with aplastic anemia.

This clonotype has just a few counts. CDR3 residues: CASTSGAFYGYTF. As DNA, the CDR3 is TGCGCCAGCACAAGTGGAGCGTTCTATGGCTACACCTTC. The rearrangement uses TRBV10-1 and TRBJ1-2; D is ambiguous. The CDR3 has 13 residues. Germline V gene sequence: CDR1 WNHNN, CDR2 SYGVQD (reference sequence). V was clipped by 7 bases and J by 4 bases, with 13 bases between them.

This clonotype appeared a single time. The conserved phenylalanine or tryptophan is not found at the CDR3 terminus, so this likely reflects a read error. The DNA is omitted, as the CDR3 cannot be located on it reliably, and the CDR3 follows TCRdb's listing. The chain has TRBV7-8 and TRBJ2-1; TRBD2, as called in the table, went unchecked against the DNA. From germline, CDR1 is SGHVS and CDR2 FQNEAQ. 13 amino acids form the CDR3, both terminal residues included. CDR3 protein: CASSLVGGPDTLY.

Regarding this clonotype: An end of the junction does not agree with germline; a read error may underlie this. The V call is TRBV7-3, the J call TRBJ1-1; 8 bases fit TRBD1. Germline loops: CDR1 SGHTA, CDR2 FQGTGA. This CDR3 is built from 14 residues. The CDR3 DNA reads as TGTGCCAGCAGCGCTGACAGGGGACTATGGCTACACCTCTTT. It yields the protein CASSADRGLWLHLF.

This clonotype was detected only once. The gene calls are TRBV20-1 and TRBJ2-1; D is undetermined. V was trimmed by 3 bases and J by 7 bases, leaving 22 bases between them. The CDR3 is 16 residues long. Germline V gene lookup returns CDR1 DFQATT and CDR2 SNEGSKA (reference sequence). The CDR3 loop is CSASASLGKLSNEQFF. The CDR3 DNA follows: TGCAGTGCTAGTGCATCCTTAGGGAAACTGTCGAATGAGCAGTTCTTC.

V and J are TRBV19 and TRBJ2-2; tentative D call: TRBD1 (6 bases). This CDR3 is built from 13 residues. Germline V lookup: CDR1 LNHDA, CDR2 SQIVND (reference sequence). With 5 bases removed from V and 6 bases from J, the gap between germline ends came to 10 bases. CDR3 protein: CASSGGQAGELFF. CDR3 DNA: TGTGCCAGTAGTGGGGGACAAGCCGGGGAGCTGTTTTTT.

A remark on this clonotype: Because it lacks the conserved phenylalanine or tryptophan at the end, this CDR3 is likely a read error. The DNA is left out, because the CDR3 cannot be placed on it with certainty; the CDR3 is given as TCRdb lists it. The V gene is TRBV7-9, the J gene TRBJ2-3; TRBD2, the table's D call, was not compared with the DNA. The length of the CDR3 is 13 amino acids, counting both ends. CDR1 and CDR2 (germline): SEHNR, FQNEAQ (reference sequence). The CDR3 loop is CASSFQAGTTYEQ.

This clonotype came up a few times. The CDR3, as DNA: TGTGCCAGCAGCTTAGAGGTTACAGACGGGGCCAACGTCCTGACTTTC. It translates to CASSLEVTDGANVLTF. J is TRBJ2-6 and V is TRBV11-3; D remains unclear. Trimming stripped 0 bases from V and 4 bases from J, with 10 bases between. The CDR3 is made up of 16 amino acids. Germline CDR1 is SGHNT and CDR2 is YENEEA.

As for this clonotype: This likely comes from a read error, as the CDR3 has no conserved phenylalanine or tryptophan at its end. It is unclear where the CDR3 begins or ends on the DNA, so no DNA is shown, and the CDR3 is as TCRdb lists it. The chain recombines TRBV2 with TRBJ2-5; the table gives TRBD1 as D, unverified against the DNA. With termini counted, the CDR3 has 15 amino acids. CDR1 and CDR2 from the germline V gene are SNHLY and FYNNEI. The CDR3 loop is CASSDGGADEQYFGS.

The chain couples TRBV19 to TRBJ1-1; D perhaps matches TRBD1 (6 bases). This CDR3 is 13 amino acids long. Germline assignment: CDR1 LNHDA and CDR2 SQIVND (reference sequence). V gave up 3 bases and J gave up 6 bases, with 11 bases separating them. The CDR3: CASSIARGAEAFF. The CDR3 coding sequence is TGTGCCAGTAGTATCGCGAGGGGGGCTGAAGCTTTCTTT.

This clonotype was observed a few times. This chain uses TRBV27 with TRBJ2-1, with 11 bases fitting TRBD1. This CDR3 is built from 18 residues. Germline CDR1 reads MNHEY; CDR2 reads SMNVEV (reference sequence). With 5 bases clipped from V and 8 bases from J, the junction kept 17 bases outside the gene matches. CDR3 sequence reads: CASSPGQGGGNGQDEQFF. CDR3 sequence (DNA): TGTGCCAGCAGTCCGGGACAGGGGGGCGGAAACGGTCAGGATGAGCAGTTCTTC.

The CDR3 nucleotides are TGTGCCAGCAGCGTAGAGGGGGAAGAGACCCAGTACTTC. Residues: CASSVEGEETQYF. V is TRBV9 and J is TRBJ2-7, with D possibly being TRBD1 (6 bases). The tail of the sequence fits TRBJ2-5 better, so the J call may be wrong. Germline V gives CDR1 SGDLS, CDR2 YYNGEE. This CDR3 has 13 amino acids.

This clonotype was detected only a few times. This chain connects TRBV15 to TRBJ1-1, with no clear D. Trimming pared 0 bases from V and 1 base from J, leaving 9 bases between. CDR1 and CDR2 from the germline V gene are LNHNV and YYDKDF (reference sequence). The CDR3 runs 15 residues. In DNA, the CDR3 is TGTGCCACCAGCAGAGATCGGAGGTGGAACACTGAAGCTTTCTTT. It codes for CATSRDRRWNTEAFF.

Concerning this clonotype itself: At one end, the junction sequence differs from germline, possibly due to a read error. J is TRBJ1-6 and V is TRBV7-3; D unresolved. This CDR3 comprises 13 residues. Germline V gene sequence: CDR1 SGHTA, CDR2 FQGTGA. CDR3 sequence (DNA): TGTGCCAGCAGCTCAAATACAAATTCCCCCCTCCAGTTT. It yields the protein CASSSNTNSPLQF.

Details on this clonotype: A junction end diverges from the germline sequence, so it may reflect a read error. J is TRBJ2-1 and V is TRBV5-1, with 8 nucleotides matching TRBD2. Germline lookup yields CDR1 SGHRS and CDR2 YFSETQ. This CDR3 region has 16 residues. CDR3 protein: CASSSQTRGGSDEQFF. CDR3 coding DNA: TGTGCCAGCAGCTCTCAGACCCGCGGGGGGAGCGATGAGCAGTTCTTC.

Remarks on this clonotype: As the CDR3 is not closed by the conserved phenylalanine or tryptophan, this likely results from a read error. Because the CDR3's place on the DNA is in doubt, the DNA is left out and the CDR3 is given as listed by TCRdb. This rearrangement joins TRBV7-8 to TRBJ2-1; the table's TRBD2 call for D was not verified on the DNA. Per the germline V gene, CDR1 is SGHVS and CDR2 is FQNEAQ. The CDR3 sequence runs 11 residues, both termini included. The CDR3: CASSWAGEPVT.

Worth noting for this clonotype: Germline and junction disagree at one end, which may indicate a read error. The chain has TRBV9 and TRBJ2-3; D unclear. Germline assignment: CDR1 SGDLS and CDR2 YYNGEE. The CDR3 extends over 14 amino acids. This CDR3 is CASSVNTGSGNTNF. Written as DNA, the CDR3 is TGTGCCAGCAGCGTTAACACGGGCTCTGGAAACACCAATTTT.

This clonotype was detected only once. This is likely a read error, given that the CDR3 carries no conserved phenylalanine or tryptophan at its end. Because the CDR3's place on the DNA is in doubt, the DNA is left out and the CDR3 is given as listed by TCRdb. The chain is built from TRBV7-3 and TRBJ2-3; the table names TRBD1, a call not compared with the DNA. The CDR3 is 13 amino acids in total, end residues counted. Germline V gene lookup returns CDR1 SGHTA and CDR2 FQGTGA. CDR3 sequence reads: CASSSGDRGTHTQ.

Worth noting for this clonotype: Likely a read error: the CDR3 ends without its conserved phenylalanine or tryptophan. J is TRBJ2-5 and V is TRBV2; 7 nucleotides line up with TRBD1. Germline loops: CDR1 SNHLY, CDR2 FYNNEI. With 10 bases clipped from V and 11 bases from J, the junction kept 19 bases outside the gene matches. This CDR3 comprises 14 residues. CDR3 region: CATSRGGMHEPQYC. CDR3 in DNA: TGTGCCACCAGCAGAGGGGGCATGCATGAGCCGCAGTACTGC.

This clonotype was seen a few times. The chain recombines TRBV10-3 with TRBJ2-7; D gene unclear. V lost 0 bases, J lost 0 bases, and 12 bases lay in between. The germline V gene encodes CDR1 ENHRY and CDR2 SYGVKD. The CDR3 contains 16 residues. The CDR3 sequence is CAISESGFSHSYEQYF. The CDR3 DNA sequence: TGTGCCATCAGTGAGTCGGGTTTTTCCCACTCCTACGAGCAGTACTTC.

Points on this clonotype: Mismatch with germline at one junction end may stem from a read error. The chain has TRBV7-4 and TRBJ2-5; D gene unclear. The CDR3 totals 14 residues. In germline, CDR1 is SGHVT, CDR2 SQSDAQ. This CDR3 is CASSVVITRNTSCF. CDR3 nucleotides: TGTGCCAGCAGTGTAGTCATTACGCGCAATACCTCGTGCTTC.

A word on this clonotype: A junction end diverges from the germline sequence, so it may reflect a read error. V is TRBV7-9 and J is TRBJ2-3, with a weak D call TRBD1 (6 bases). The germline V gene encodes CDR1 SEHNR and CDR2 FQNEAQ (reference sequence). CDR3 length equals 16 residues. The CDR3: CASSPETGDHTGTQYF. The CDR3 DNA is TGTGCCAGCAGCCCCGAGACAGGTGATCACACAGGTACGCAGTATTTT.

CDR3 in amino acids: CASSEGPYEPYFGYF. CDR3 sequence (DNA): TGTGCCAGCAGCGAGGGCCCATACGAGCCGTACTTCGGGTATTTT. The chain carries TRBV7-9 and TRBJ2-3, with a weak D call TRBD2 (5 bases). Germline assignment: CDR1 SEHNR and CDR2 FQNEAQ (reference sequence). Trimming pared 5 bases from V and 14 bases from J, leaving 26 bases between. This CDR3 is 15 amino acids long. Full variable domain (missing parts from reference TRBV7-9 and TRBJ2-3): DTGVSQNPRHKITKRGQNVTFRCDPISEHNRLYWYRQTLGQGPEFLTYFQNEAQLEKSRLLSDRFSAERPKGSFSTLEIQRTEQGDSAMYLCASSEGPYEPYFGYFGPGTRLTVL.

This sequence joins TRBV7-9 and TRBJ2-7, with 9 bases that match TRBD2. After removal of 3 bases from V and 0 bases from J, the junction contained 9 bases not matched to a gene. The CDR3 runs 17 residues. The germline V gene has CDR1 SEHNR and CDR2 FQNEAQ (reference sequence). CDR3 sequence (DNA): TGTGCCAGCAGCTTTCAAAGAAGCGGGGGGAGCTCCTACGAGCAGTACGTC. Translating gives CASSFQRSGGSSYEQYV.

The chain combines TRBV9 with TRBJ2-1, with D perhaps matching TRBD1 (7 bases). V gave up 3 bases and J gave up 11 bases, with 24 bases separating them. The CDR3 covers 16 residues. CDR1 is SGDLS, CDR2 YYNGEE, per germline. The CDR3 region has the DNA TGTGCCAGCAGCGAGGGGGACCGACAGGGAGGAAACAAGCAGTTCTTC. Residues: CASSEGDRQGGNKQFF.

Note on this clonotype: Germline and junction disagree at one end, which may indicate a read error. V usage is TRBV7-9 and J usage is TRBJ2-7; D could derive from TRBD1 or TRBD2 (5 bases each). The J call is uncertain, as TRBJ2-1 better fits the DNA end. CDR3 length: 14 residues. Germline V CDR1 and CDR2: SEHNR, FQNEAQ (reference sequence). The CDR3 reads CATSGRGISCEQFF. CDR3 DNA: TGTGCCACCAGCGGCCGGGGCATCTCCTGCGAGCAGTTCTTC.